The 3 T cell receptor beta chains given below trace back to one sample, sequenced in a study of vaccination effects on CD4 cells after COVID-19. Before sequencing, viral peptide pools were used by the ViraFEST assay to expand antigen-specific CD4+ T cells. Investigators separated out CD4+ T cells once around 11 days of culture had passed. The person was diagnosed with PCR-confirmed SARS-CoV-2 infection between March and December 2020. It was two doses of either the BNT162b2 or mRNA-1273 vaccine that participants received. TCRdb's copy holds only in-frame clones and misses some; the assay was immunoSEQ multiplex PCR. The data contain more than 10,000 clones, around two thirds of them singletons. No antigen has been assigned to these receptors. Sequenced here: CD4+ T cells from PBMCs cultured with HCoV-NL63 spike peptides, sampled after COVID-19 vaccination. Receptor source: a human donor who had a prior SARS-CoV-2 infection.

V gene TRBV7-9 combines with J gene TRBJ2-7, with TRBD2 matching over 9 bases. CDR1 SEHNR and CDR2 FQNEAQ come from the germline V gene (reference sequence). The CDR3 totals 18 residues. The junction had 17 bases not matched to a gene; V was cut back by 5 bases and J by 3 bases. The CDR3 here is CASSDIKLLAGGDYEQYF. CDR3 DNA sequence: TGTGCCAGCAGCGACATCAAACTACTAGCGGGCGGAGACTACGAGCAGTACTTC.

The chain employs TRBV7-2 and TRBJ2-1; 13 bases are a match to TRBD2. From germline, CDR1 is SGHTA and CDR2 FQGNSA. The CDR3 runs to 14 residues. V was pared by 5 bases and J by 9 bases, with 4 bases of the junction left unmatched. The DNA for the CDR3 is TGTGCCAGCAGCCCGGGACTAGCGGGGCGTGAGCAGTTCTTC. Residues: CASSPGLAGREQFF.

The genes are TRBV2 and TRBJ1-3, with TRBD1 identical over 7 bases. The CDR3 length is 14 residues. Germline V gives CDR1 SNHLY, CDR2 FYNNEI. The J segment lost 4 bases and the V segment lost 5 bases, leaving 5 bases of the junction unmatched. CDR3 sequence: CASSLQGPGNTIYF. The CDR3 DNA follows: TGTGCCAGCAGTTTACAGGGGCCGGGAAACACCATATATTTT. Filled out from reference TRBV2 and TRBJ1-3, the complete variable domain reads EPEVTQTPSHQVTQMGQEVILRCVPISNHLYFYWYRQILGQKVEFLVSFYNNEISEKSEIFDDQFSVERPDGSNFTLKIRSTKLEDSAMYFCASSLQGPGNTIYFGEGSWLTVV.